These 12 T cell receptor beta chains came from one sample sequenced in a study of shared clonotypes between healthy human individuals. TCRdb keeps only in-frame clones here, not all; method: immunoSEQ multiplex PCR. The profile shows 2 million to 2.5 million clones, just over 90% of them singletons. The material sequenced was naive CD4+ T cells from PBMCs. Subset reported: CD45RA+ positively selected. The receptor set was obtained from a man between 18 and 29 years old in good health. Some clones in this sample may be carry-over from other donors' samples.

This clone occurred a few times. The rearrangement uses TRBV6-6 and TRBJ2-7; unclear D gene. CDR3 length: 12 amino acids. V lost 0 bases and J 7 bases, leaving 7 bases between the germline ends. Germline V CDR1 and CDR2: MNHNY, SVGAGI (reference sequence). The CDR3 reads CASSYSGPEQYF. CDR3 in DNA: TGTGCCAGCAGTTACTCGGGTCCTGAGCAGTACTTC.

In this sample, this clone turned up once. The rearrangement uses TRBV28 and TRBJ2-1, with 9 bases identical to TRBD1. CDR1 is MDHEN, CDR2 SYDVKM, per germline. This CDR3 has 15 amino acids. The trim removed 7 bases at V and 5 bases at J, leaving 9 bases unmatched. CDR3 protein: CASTETTGGNNEQFF. The CDR3 DNA is TGTGCCAGCACTGAAACGACAGGGGGGAACAATGAGCAGTTCTTC. The full variable domain, completed using reference TRBV28 and TRBJ2-1, is DVKVTQSSRYLVKRTGEKVFLECVQDMDHENMFWYRQDPGLGLRLIYFSYDVKMKEKGDIPEGYSVSREKKERFSLILESASTNQTSMYLCASTETTGGNNEQFFGPGTRLTVL.

The J gene is TRBJ1-3, the V gene TRBV28; D may be TRBD1 (5 bases). The CDR3 length is 17 residues. CDR1 MDHEN and CDR2 SYDVKM come from the germline V gene. The ends were cut back, 6 bases at V and 0 bases at J, with 18 bases in the middle. The CDR3: CASSRGGQGYSGNTIYF. CDR3 coding DNA: TGTGCCAGCAGCCGCGGTGGGCAGGGATACTCTGGAAACACCATATATTTT.

This chain joins TRBV7-3 and TRBJ2-5; D is unclear. V lost 4 bases and J lost 5, with 11 bases in between. Germline CDR1 is SGHTA and CDR2 is FQGTGA. The CDR3 has 13 amino acids. CDR3 DNA sequence: TGTGCCAGCAGCTCGACTGTGCCGGAGACCCAGTACTTC. Translation: CASSSTVPETQYF. Complete variable domain (other parts from reference TRBV7-3 and TRBJ2-5): GAGVSQTPSNKVTEKGKYVELRCDPISGHTALYWYRQSLGQGPEFLIYFQGTGAADDSGLPNDRFFAVRPEGSVSTLKIQRTERGDSAVYLCASSSTVPETQYFGPGTRLLVL.

The V call is TRBV5-4, the J call TRBJ2-7; 15 bases are shared with TRBD2. With 4 bases clipped from V and 2 bases from J, the junction kept 10 bases outside the gene matches. CDR1 and CDR2 (germline): SGHNT, YYREEE (reference sequence). This CDR3 has 18 residues. CDR3 coding DNA: TGTGCCAGCAGCAGGGGTGGACTAGCGGGAGGGCCCACCTACGAGCAGTACTTC. Translation gives CASSRGGLAGGPTYEQYF.

J is TRBJ2-5 and V is TRBV28; 9 nucleotides align to TRBD2. V shed 5 bases and J 3 bases; nucleotides not matched to a gene: 4. CDR1 and CDR2 (germline): MDHEN, SYDVKM. The CDR3 is 14 amino acids. This CDR3 reads CASSTSGFKETQYF. The CDR3 region has the DNA TGTGCCAGCAGTACTAGCGGGTTCAAAGAGACCCAGTACTTC.

This chain connects TRBV2 to TRBJ2-7; D perhaps matches TRBD1 (6 bases). V was cut by 6 bases and J by 12 bases, with 15 bases left in between. Germline loops: CDR1 SNHLY, CDR2 FYNNEI. The CDR3 spans 11 residues. CDR3: CASRWQGSTYF. The CDR3 DNA follows: TGTGCCAGCAGATGGCAGGGGAGTACGTACTTC.

J is TRBJ2-5 and V is TRBV6-1; no firm D call. The CDR3 extends over 13 amino acids. With 4 bases removed from V and 5 bases from J, the gap between germline ends came to 11 bases. Germline lookup yields CDR1 MNHNS and CDR2 SASEGT. The CDR3 sequence is CASSAVTQETQYF. The CDR3 DNA reads as TGTGCCAGCAGTGCCGTTACGCAGGAGACCCAGTACTTC.

The chain is built from TRBV28 and TRBJ2-7, with 11 bases aligning to TRBD1. The germline V gene has CDR1 MDHEN and CDR2 SYDVKM. This CDR3 is 14 amino acids long. With 6 bases clipped from V and 3 bases from J, the junction kept 4 bases outside the gene matches. CDR3 bases: TGTGCCAGCAGCTCCGGGACAGGGGGCTACGAGCAGTACTTC. Translating gives CASSSGTGGYEQYF.

Comments on this clone: The same CDR3 arises from other DNA sequences in this sample as well. The gene calls are TRBV7-9 and TRBJ2-1; 11 nucleotides align to TRBD2. The V segment lost 3 bases and the J segment 8 bases; nucleotides outside the gene matches: 3. CDR1 and CDR2 (germline): SEHNR, FQNEAQ (reference sequence). This CDR3 is 14 amino acids long. The CDR3 DNA follows: TGTGCCAGCAGCTTGGGACTAGCGGTCGATGAGCAGTTCTTC. The encoded protein is CASSLGLAVDEQFF.

The chain links TRBV30 to TRBJ2-1; 10 bases are shared with TRBD1. With V trimmed by 7 bases and J by 2 bases, 2 bases remained unmatched. CDR3 size: 13 residues. Germline CDR1 is GTSNPN and CDR2 is SVGIG (reference sequence). The CDR3 protein is CASDRGPYNEQFF. In nucleotides, the CDR3 is TGTGCCTCAGACAGGGGGCCCTACAATGAGCAGTTCTTC. The complete variable domain, with remaining parts taken from reference TRBV30 and TRBJ2-1, reads SQTIHQWPATLVQPVGSPLSLECTVEGTSNPNLYWYRQAAGRGLQLLFYSVGIGQISSEVPQNLSASRPQDRQFILSSKKLLLSDSGFYLCASDRGPYNEQFFGPGTRLTVL.

A remark on this clone: Other nucleotide sequences in the sample specify the same CDR3. The CDR3 here is CASSPWAVNTEAFF. The CDR3, as DNA: TGTGCCAGCAGCCCTTGGGCGGTTAACACTGAAGCTTTCTTT. This chain uses TRBV5-4 with TRBJ1-1; D is ambiguous. Per the germline V gene, CDR1 is SGHNT and CDR2 is YYREEE (reference sequence). The CDR3 spans 14 residues. V shed 4 bases and J shed 2 bases, with 12 bases lying between them.